This T cell receptor beta chain was sequenced during a study of control samples from healthy donors and cancer patients. The repertoire was sequenced with immunoSEQ multiplex PCR; TCRdb's copy has only in-frame clones and lacks some. The data hold roughly 95,000 clones, with about 86% observed a single time. J lost 2 bases, V lost 6 bases, and 6 bases had no gene match. In germline, CDR1 is MNHEY, CDR2 SVGAGI. The CDR3 sequence is 15 residues long. V gene TRBV6-5 combines with J gene TRBJ1-4, with 7 bases fitting TRBD1. Input material: blood. This clonotype originated in a man aged 30 to 39 in good health. CDR3 DNA sequence: TGTGCCAGCAGCCGTACAGGGGTGACTAATGAAAAACTGTTTTTT. This encodes CASSRTGVTNEKLFF.